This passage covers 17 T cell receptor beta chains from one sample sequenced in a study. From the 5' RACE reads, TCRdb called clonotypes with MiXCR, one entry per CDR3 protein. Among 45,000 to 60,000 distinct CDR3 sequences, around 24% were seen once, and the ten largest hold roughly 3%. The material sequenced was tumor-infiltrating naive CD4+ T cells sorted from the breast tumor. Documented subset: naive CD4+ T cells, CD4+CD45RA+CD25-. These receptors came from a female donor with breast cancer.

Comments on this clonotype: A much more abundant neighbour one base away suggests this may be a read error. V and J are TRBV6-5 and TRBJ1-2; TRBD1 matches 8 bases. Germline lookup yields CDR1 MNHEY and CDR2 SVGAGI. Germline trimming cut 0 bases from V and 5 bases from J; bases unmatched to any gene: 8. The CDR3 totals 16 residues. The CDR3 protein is CASSYSRAGGGYGYTF. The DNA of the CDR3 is TGTGCCAGCAGTTACTCCCGGGCAGGGGGCGGGTATGGCTACACCTTC.

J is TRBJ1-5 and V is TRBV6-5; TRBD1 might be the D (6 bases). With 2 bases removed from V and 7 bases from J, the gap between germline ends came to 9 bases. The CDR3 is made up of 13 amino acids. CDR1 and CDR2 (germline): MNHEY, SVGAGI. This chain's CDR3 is CASSYQQGQPQHF. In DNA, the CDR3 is TGTGCCAGCAGTTACCAACAGGGCCAGCCCCAGCATTTT.

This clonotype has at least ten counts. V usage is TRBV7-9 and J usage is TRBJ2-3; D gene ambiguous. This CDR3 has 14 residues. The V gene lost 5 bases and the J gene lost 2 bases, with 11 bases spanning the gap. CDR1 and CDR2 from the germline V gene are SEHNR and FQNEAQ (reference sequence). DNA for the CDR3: TGTGCCAGCAGCCCAGGCGGCAACACAGATACGCAGTATTTT. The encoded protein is CASSPGGNTDTQYF.

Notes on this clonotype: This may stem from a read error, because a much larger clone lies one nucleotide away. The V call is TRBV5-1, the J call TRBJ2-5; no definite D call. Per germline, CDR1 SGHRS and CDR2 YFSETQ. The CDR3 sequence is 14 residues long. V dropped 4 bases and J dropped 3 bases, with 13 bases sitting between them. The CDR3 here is CASSVMPAEETQYF. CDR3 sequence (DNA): TGCGCCAGCAGCGTGATGCCAGCAGAAGAGACCCAGTACTTC.

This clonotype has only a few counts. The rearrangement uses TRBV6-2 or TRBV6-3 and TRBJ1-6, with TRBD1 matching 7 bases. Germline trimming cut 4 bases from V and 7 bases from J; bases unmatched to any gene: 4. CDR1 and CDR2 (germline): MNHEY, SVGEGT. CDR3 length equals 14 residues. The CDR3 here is CASSSNRGNSPLHF. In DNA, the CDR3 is TGTGCCAGCAGTTCCAACAGGGGCAATTCACCCCTCCACTTT.

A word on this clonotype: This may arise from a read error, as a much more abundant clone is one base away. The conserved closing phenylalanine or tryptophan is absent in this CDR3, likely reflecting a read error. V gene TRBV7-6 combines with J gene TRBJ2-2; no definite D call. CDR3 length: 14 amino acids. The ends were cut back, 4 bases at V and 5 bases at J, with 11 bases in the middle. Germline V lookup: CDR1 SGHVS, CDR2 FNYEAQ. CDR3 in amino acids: CASSSTHLTGELFL. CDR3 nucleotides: TGTGCCAGCAGCTCTACACACCTAACCGGGGAGCTGTTTCTT.

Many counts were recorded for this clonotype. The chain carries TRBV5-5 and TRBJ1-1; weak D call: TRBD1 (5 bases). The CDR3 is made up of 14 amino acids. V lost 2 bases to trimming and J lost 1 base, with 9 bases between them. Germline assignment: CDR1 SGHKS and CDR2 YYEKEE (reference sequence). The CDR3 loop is CASSLDSRNTEAFF. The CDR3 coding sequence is TGTGCCAGCAGCTTAGACAGTCGGAACACTGAAGCTTTCTTT.

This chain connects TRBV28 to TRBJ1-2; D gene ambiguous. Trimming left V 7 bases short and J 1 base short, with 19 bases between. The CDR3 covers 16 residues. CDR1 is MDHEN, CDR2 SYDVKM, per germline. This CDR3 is CASTSAEVSLNYGYTF. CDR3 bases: TGTGCCAGCACCTCCGCGGAGGTGAGCCTTAACTATGGCTACACCTTC.

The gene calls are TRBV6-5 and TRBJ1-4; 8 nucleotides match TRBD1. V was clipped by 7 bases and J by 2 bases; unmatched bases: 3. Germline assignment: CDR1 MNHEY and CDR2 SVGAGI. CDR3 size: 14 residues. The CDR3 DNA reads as TGTGCCAGCACCCCAGGGGGCACTAATGAAAAACTGTTTTTT. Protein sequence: CASTPGGTNEKLFF.

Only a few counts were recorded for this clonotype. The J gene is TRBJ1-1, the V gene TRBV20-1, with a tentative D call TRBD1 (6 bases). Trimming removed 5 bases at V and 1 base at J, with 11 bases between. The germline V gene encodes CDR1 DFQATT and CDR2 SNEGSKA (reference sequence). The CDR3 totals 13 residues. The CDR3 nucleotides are TGCAGTGCTCTGGACAGCCAGAACACTGAAGCTTTCTTT. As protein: CSALDSQNTEAFF.

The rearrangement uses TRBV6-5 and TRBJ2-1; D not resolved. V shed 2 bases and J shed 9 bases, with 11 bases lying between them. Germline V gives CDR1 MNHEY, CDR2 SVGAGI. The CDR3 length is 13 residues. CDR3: CASSYTLEGEQFF. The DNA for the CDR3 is TGTGCCAGCAGTTACACCCTAGAAGGTGAGCAGTTCTTC.

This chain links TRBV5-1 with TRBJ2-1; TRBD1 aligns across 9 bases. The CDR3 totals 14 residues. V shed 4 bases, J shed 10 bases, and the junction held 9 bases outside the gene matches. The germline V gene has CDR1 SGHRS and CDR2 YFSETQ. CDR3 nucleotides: TGCGCCAGCAGCGCCGGACAGGGGAAGGGCGAGCAGTTCTTC. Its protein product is CASSAGQGKGEQFF.

The CDR3 spells CASSYSDSFSGNTIYF. DNA for the CDR3: TGTGCCAGCAGTTACTCTGACTCCTTCTCTGGAAACACCATATATTTT. The chain recombines TRBV6-6 with TRBJ1-3, with D unresolved. CDR3 length equals 16 residues. The ends were cut back, 0 bases at V and 0 bases at J, with 9 bases in the middle. Germline V gives CDR1 MNHNY, CDR2 SVGAGI (reference sequence).

This CDR3 reads CASRPPGTPGNEQFF. The CDR3 DNA reads TGTGCCAGCAGACCCCCCGGGACACCCGGGAATGAGCAGTTCTTC. The genes are TRBV5-5 and TRBJ2-1; maybe TRBD1 (6 bases). Germline-derived CDR1 and CDR2 are SGHKS and YYEKEE (reference sequence). V was clipped by 5 bases and J by 7 bases, with 19 bases between them. The CDR3 totals 15 residues.

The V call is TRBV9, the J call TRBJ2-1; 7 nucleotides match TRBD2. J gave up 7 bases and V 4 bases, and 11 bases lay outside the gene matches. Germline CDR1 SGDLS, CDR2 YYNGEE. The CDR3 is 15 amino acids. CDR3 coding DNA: TGTGCCAGCAGCCCCAGCCGGGAGGAATGGAATGAGCAGTTCTTC. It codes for CASSPSREEWNEQFF.

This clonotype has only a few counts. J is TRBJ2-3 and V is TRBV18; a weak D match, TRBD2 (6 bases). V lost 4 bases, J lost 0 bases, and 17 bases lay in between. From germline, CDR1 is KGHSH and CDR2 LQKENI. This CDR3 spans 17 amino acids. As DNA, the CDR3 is TGTGCCAGCTCACTAGAGGGACTGGGGCCTAGCACAGATACGCAGTATTTT. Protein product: CASSLEGLGPSTDTQYF.

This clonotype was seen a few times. As DNA, the CDR3 is TGTGCCAGCAGTTTACTTTCTTCCAACGAGCAGTACTTC. This sequence encodes CASSLLSSNEQYF. The chain uses TRBV27 and TRBJ2-7; D remains ambiguous. This CDR3 is built from 13 residues. Trimming took 2 bases from V and 5 from J, leaving 10 bases between them. Per the germline V gene, CDR1 is MNHEY and CDR2 is SMNVEV (reference sequence).